This is a list of T cell receptor beta chains from one sample in a study of CD8 T cells in Susac syndrome. Using its own MiXCR run on the immunoSEQ multiplex PCR reads, TCRdb lists one record per CDR3 protein. This table has 190,000 or so distinct CDR3 sequences, over 90% appearing once. Sequenced material: CD4+ T cells from PBMCs. These TCRs come from a human donor with multiple sclerosis. CDR3s include the opening cysteine and the closing phenylalanine or tryptophan. The order of the fields is clone size, J gene, D gene, V gene, CDR3 protein, CDR3 DNA. A D gene is named only where the DNA matches it firmly. Size tells how often a clone was seen (once, few, many) or the class of an expanded clone, and some rows leave it out.

>.|TRBJ2-7|TRBD1|TRBV27
CASSLSDRVHHEQYF
TGTGCCAGCAGTTTATCGGACAGGGTTCACCACGAGCAGTACTTC
>.|TRBJ2-7|TRBD2|TRBV6-5
CASSNVLAGGSYEQYF
TGTGCCAGCAGTAACGTACTAGCGGGAGGCTCCTACGAGCAGTACTTC
>.|TRBJ2-1|TRBD2|TRBV29-1
CSVETSAYGEQFF
TGCAGCGTTGAGACTAGCGCTTACGGGGAGCAGTTCTTC
>.|TRBJ2-7|.|TRBV5-1
CASRTLPGTGYEQYF
TGCGCCAGCAGAACTCTCCCCGGGACTGGCTACGAGCAGTACTTC
>.|TRBJ1-6|TRBD1|TRBV15
CATSRETGMAVLYNSPLHF
TGTGCCACCAGCAGAGAGACAGGGATGGCTGTCCTCTATAATTCACCCCTCCACTTT
>.|TRBJ1-5|.|TRBV7-2
CASSFWGLNQPQHF
TGTGCCAGCAGCTTTTGGGGGCTCAATCAGCCCCAGCATTTT
>.|TRBJ1-1|.|TRBV29-1
CSVEGKYTEAFF
TGCAGCGTTGAGGGGAAGTACACTGAAGCTTTCTTT
>.|TRBJ2-5|.|TRBV4-1
CASSQDRWETQYF
TGCGCCAGCAGCCAAGATAGATGGGAGACCCAGTACTTC
>.|TRBJ2-7|.|TRBV5-1
CASSSNYEQYF
TGTGCCAGCAGCTCCAACTACGAGCAGTACTTC
>.|TRBJ2-7|.|TRBV20-1
CSAADSVQAQYEQYF
TGCAGTGCCGCGGATAGCGTTCAGGCCCAGTACGAGCAGTACTTC
>.|TRBJ2-3|.|TRBV24-1
CATLGGPGRDTQYF
TGTGCCACCCTGGGGGGGCCCGGAAGAGATACGCAGTATTTT
>.|TRBJ1-6|.|TRBV20-1
CSAADASYNSPLHF
TGCAGTGCCGCAGATGCCTCCTATAATTCACCCCTCCACTTT
>once|TRBJ2-5|.|TRBV12-5
CASTGREETQYF
TGTGCTAGTACGGGCAGAGAAGAGACCCAGTACTTC
>.|TRBJ2-5|.|TRBV29-1
CSGLQGTPKETQYF
TGCAGCGGCCTACAGGGTACCCCTAAAGAGACCCAGTACTTC
>.|TRBJ2-5|.|TRBV20-1
CSARDPGGRETQYF
TGCAGTGCTAGAGATCCCGGGGGCCGGGAGACCCAGTACTTC
>once|TRBJ1-2|.|TRBV7-9
CASSHGANYGYTF
TGTGCCAGCAGCCACGGGGCTAACTATGGCTACACCTTC
>.|TRBJ2-7|.|TRBV12-3/TRBV12-4
CASSFDRSFIGQYF
TGTGCCAGCAGTTTCGACAGGAGCTTCATTGGGCAGTACTTC
>.|TRBJ2-7|TRBD2|TRBV7-2
CASSQTLTAGYEQYF
TGTGCCAGCAGCCAAACCCTGACAGCGGGATACGAGCAGTACTTC
>.|TRBJ2-1|TRBD2|TRBV20-1
CSARAPGLGSNEQFF
TGCAGTGCTAGAGCCCCGGGACTAGGGAGCAATGAGCAGTTCTTC
>.|TRBJ2-2|.|TRBV20-1
CSARDQPGELFF
TGCAGTGCTAGAGATCAACCCGGGGAGCTGTTTTTT
>.|TRBJ2-7|.|TRBV3-1
CASSRLTGKNGEQYF
TGTGCCAGCAGCCGGCTTACAGGGAAAAATGGCGAGCAGTACTTC
>once|TRBJ2-5|.|TRBV3-1
CASSQGAVETQYF
TGTGCCAGCAGCCAAGGAGCAGTAGAGACCCAGTACTTC